The source of this TCR beta chain is a study of cytomegalovirus exposure and HLA in healthy donors. Trimming removed 6 bases from V and 3 bases from J; junction bases left unmatched: 15. Per germline, CDR1 MGHRA and CDR2 YSYEKL. This CDR3 spans 18 amino acids. The PCR used 60 Vbeta and 13 Jbeta primers. This table comes from immunoSEQ multiplex PCR, and its TCRdb copy is limited to in-frame clones, with some not included. Here the sample spans approximately 180,000 clones, approximately 84% being singletons. Sample: PBMCs. The chain couples TRBV4-1 to TRBJ2-4, with 9 bases matching TRBD2. The receptor was isolated from a girl under three years old in good health and CMV-seronegative. CDR3 amino acids: CASSGGAGGSGSKNIQYF. CDR3 nucleotide sequence: TGCGCCAGCAGTGGCGGGGCGGGAGGGTCGGGTAGCAAAAACATTCAGTACTTC.